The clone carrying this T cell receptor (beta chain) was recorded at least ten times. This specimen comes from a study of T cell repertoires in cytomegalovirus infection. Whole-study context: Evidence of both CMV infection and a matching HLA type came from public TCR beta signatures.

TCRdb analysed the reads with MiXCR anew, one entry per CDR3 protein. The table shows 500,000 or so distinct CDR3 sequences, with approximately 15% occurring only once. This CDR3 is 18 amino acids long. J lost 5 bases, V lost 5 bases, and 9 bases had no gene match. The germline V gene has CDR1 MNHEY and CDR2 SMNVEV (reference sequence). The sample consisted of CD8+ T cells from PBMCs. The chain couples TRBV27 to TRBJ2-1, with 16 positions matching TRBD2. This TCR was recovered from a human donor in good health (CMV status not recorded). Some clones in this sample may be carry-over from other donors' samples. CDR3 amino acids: CASSTTGTSGGADNEQFF. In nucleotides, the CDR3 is TGTGCCAGCAGTACTACCGGGACTAGCGGGGGGGCGGACAATGAGCAGTTCTTC.